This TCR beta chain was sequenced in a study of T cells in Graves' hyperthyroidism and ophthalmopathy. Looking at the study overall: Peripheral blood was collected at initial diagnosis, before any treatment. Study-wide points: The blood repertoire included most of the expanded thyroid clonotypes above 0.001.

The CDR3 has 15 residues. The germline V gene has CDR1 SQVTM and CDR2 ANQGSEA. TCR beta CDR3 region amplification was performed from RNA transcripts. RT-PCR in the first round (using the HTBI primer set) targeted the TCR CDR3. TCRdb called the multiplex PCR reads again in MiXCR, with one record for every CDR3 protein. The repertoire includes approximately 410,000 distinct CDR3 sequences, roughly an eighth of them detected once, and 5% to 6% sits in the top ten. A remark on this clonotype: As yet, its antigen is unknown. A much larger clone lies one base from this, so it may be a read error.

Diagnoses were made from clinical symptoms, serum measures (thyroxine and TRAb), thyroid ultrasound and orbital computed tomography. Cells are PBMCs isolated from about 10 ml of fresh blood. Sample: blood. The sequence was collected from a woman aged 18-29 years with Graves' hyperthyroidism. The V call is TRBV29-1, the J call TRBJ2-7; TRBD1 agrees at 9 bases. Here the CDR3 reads CRVEYKGTGSYEQYF. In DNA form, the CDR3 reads TGCAGAGTTGAATATAAGGGGACAGGGTCCTACGAGCAGTACTTC.